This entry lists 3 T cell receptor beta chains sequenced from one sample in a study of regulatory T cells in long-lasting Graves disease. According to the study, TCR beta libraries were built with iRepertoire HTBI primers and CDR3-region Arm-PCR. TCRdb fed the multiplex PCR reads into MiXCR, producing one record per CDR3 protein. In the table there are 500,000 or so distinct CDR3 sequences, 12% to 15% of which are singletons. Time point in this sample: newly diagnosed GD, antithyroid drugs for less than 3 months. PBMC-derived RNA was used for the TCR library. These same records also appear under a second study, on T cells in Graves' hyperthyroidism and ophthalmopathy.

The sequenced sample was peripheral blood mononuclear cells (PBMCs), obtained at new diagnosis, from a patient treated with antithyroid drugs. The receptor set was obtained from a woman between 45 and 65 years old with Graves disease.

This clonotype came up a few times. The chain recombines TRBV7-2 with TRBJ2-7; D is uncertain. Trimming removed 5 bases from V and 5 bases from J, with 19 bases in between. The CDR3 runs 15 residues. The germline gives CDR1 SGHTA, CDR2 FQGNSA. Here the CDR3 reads CASSLVSPPDHEQYF. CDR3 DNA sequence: TGTGCCAGCAGCCTAGTAAGCCCTCCGGACCACGAGCAGTACTTC.

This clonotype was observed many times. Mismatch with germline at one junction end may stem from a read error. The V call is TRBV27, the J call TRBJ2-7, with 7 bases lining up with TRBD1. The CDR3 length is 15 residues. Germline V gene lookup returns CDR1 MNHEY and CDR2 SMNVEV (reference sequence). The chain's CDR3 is CASSFKGAPSNEQYF. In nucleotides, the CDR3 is TGTGCCAGCAGTTTCAAGGGGGCGCCCTCCAACGAGCAGTACTTC.

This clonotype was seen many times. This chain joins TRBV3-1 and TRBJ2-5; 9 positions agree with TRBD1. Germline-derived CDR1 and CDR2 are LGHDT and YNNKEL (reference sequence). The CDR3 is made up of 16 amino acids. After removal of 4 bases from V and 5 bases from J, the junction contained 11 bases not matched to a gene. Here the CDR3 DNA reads TGTGCCAGCAGCCTCCTCCGGACAGGGGATTCGGAGACCCAGTACTTC. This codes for CASSLLRTGDSETQYF.